The 14 T cell receptor beta chains in this list originate from one sample, sequenced in a study of identical twins. TCRdb recomputed calls from the 5' RACE reads with MiXCR, one row per CDR3 protein. The repertoire has some 790,000 distinct CDR3 sequences, 18% of them found once; the top ten carry 10% to 15%. These data are also associated with another study on T cells expressing NK-cell markers.

The sequencing input was PBMCs. These receptor sequences come from a woman between 18 and 29 years old in good health.

This clonotype was picked up a small number of times. This rearrangement joins TRBV10-3 to TRBJ2-7; the match to TRBD2 covers 7 bases. J gave up 1 base and V 6 bases, and 9 bases lay outside the gene matches. This CDR3 is built from 15 residues. Germline lookup yields CDR1 ENHRY and CDR2 SYGVKD. The CDR3 sequence: CAISDLGGNSYEQYF. The CDR3 DNA sequence: TGTGCCATCAGCGACCTCGGGGGGAATTCCTACGAGCAGTACTTC.

This clonotype has at least ten counts. This chain links TRBV15 with TRBJ1-2; D perhaps matches TRBD1 (6 bases). The germline gives CDR1 LNHNV, CDR2 YYDKDF (reference sequence). CDR3 length equals 15 residues. Trimming pared 0 bases from V and 0 bases from J, leaving 8 bases between. The CDR3 protein is CATSREGGANYGYTF. The CDR3 coding sequence is TGTGCCACCAGCAGAGAAGGGGGAGCTAACTATGGCTACACCTTC.

The chain has TRBV30 and TRBJ1-1, with TRBD1 identical over 7 bases. After removal of 3 bases from V and 5 bases from J, the junction contained 3 bases not matched to a gene. The CDR3 extends over 12 amino acids. Germline CDR1 reads GTSNPN; CDR2 reads SVGIG (reference sequence). This CDR3 reads CAWRQGKTEAFF. As DNA, the CDR3 is TGTGCCTGGAGACAGGGGAAGACTGAAGCTTTCTTT.

V gene TRBV7-2 combines with J gene TRBJ1-1; unclear D gene. V lost 1 base to trimming and J lost 6 bases, with 12 bases between them. Germline loops: CDR1 SGHTA, CDR2 FQGNSA. This CDR3 spans 14 amino acids. The CDR3 is CASSLGRWSPEAFF. The CDR3 coding sequence is TGTGCCAGCAGCTTAGGACGGTGGTCCCCTGAAGCTTTCTTT. The variable domain in full, with the rest retrieved from reference TRBV7-2 and TRBJ1-1, is GAGVSQSPSNKVTEKGKDVELRCDPISGHTALYWYRQSLGQGLEFLIYFQGNSAPDKSGLPSDRFSAERTGGSVSTLTIQRTQQEDSAVYLCASSLGRWSPEAFFGQGTRLTVV.

This clonotype has ten or more counts. The chain recombines TRBV9 with TRBJ2-3, with D possibly being TRBD2 (5 bases). There are 14 residues in the CDR3. V gave up 0 bases and J gave up 0 bases, with 5 bases separating them. Germline CDR1 reads SGDLS; CDR2 reads YYNGEE. CDR3 residues: CASSVGGSTDTQYF. CDR3 in DNA: TGTGCCAGCAGCGTAGGAGGGAGCACAGATACGCAGTATTTT.

This clonotype has only a few counts. The chain links TRBV20-1 to TRBJ2-7, with D tentatively TRBD1 (7 bases). Trimming pared 0 bases from V and 7 bases from J, leaving 19 bases between. Germline assignment: CDR1 DFQATT and CDR2 SNEGSKA (reference sequence). The CDR3 has 15 amino acids. The CDR3 spells CSARDERKGAGEQYF. The CDR3, as DNA: TGCAGTGCTAGAGATGAGAGGAAGGGGGCGGGGGAGCAGTACTTC.

This clonotype showed up just a few times. The chain recombines TRBV20-1 with TRBJ2-2; either TRBD1 or TRBD2 may supply D (5 bases each). There are 14 residues in the CDR3. Germline lookup yields CDR1 DFQATT and CDR2 SNEGSKA (reference sequence). Trimming shortened V by 6 bases and J by 0 bases, and 11 bases separated the two germline ends. The chain's CDR3 is CSARDPSNTGELFF. The CDR3 DNA is TGCAGTGCGAGGGACCCCTCGAACACCGGGGAGCTGTTTTTT.

The V and J genes are TRBV10-3 and TRBJ2-7; no reliable D call. The CDR3 has 16 residues. The V end lost 0 bases, the J end lost 2 bases, and 14 bases lay between the germline ends. CDR1 and CDR2 from the germline V gene are ENHRY and SYGVKD. The CDR3 loop is CAISESKAAYTYEQYF. CDR3 coding DNA: TGTGCCATCAGTGAGTCTAAGGCAGCTTATACCTACGAGCAGTACTTC.

The chain uses TRBV12-3 or TRBV12-4 and TRBJ2-5, with 13 bases fitting TRBD2. The CDR3 length is 15 residues. With V trimmed by 6 bases and J by 5 bases, 6 bases remained unmatched. CDR3: CASRLGTSGDETQYF. Written as DNA, the CDR3 is TGTGCCAGCAGACTGGGGACTAGCGGGGACGAGACCCAGTACTTC.

This clonotype was picked up a small number of times. The chain couples TRBV11-1 to TRBJ2-1, with 10 bases fitting TRBD2. V lost 11 bases to trimming and J lost 0 bases; unmatched junction nucleotides: 16. The CDR3 is made up of 18 amino acids. Germline lookup yields CDR1 SGHAT and CDR2 FQDESV (reference sequence). The CDR3 here is CAGGWGLARDRSYNEQFF. DNA for the CDR3: TGTGCCGGGGGCTGGGGACTAGCGCGAGACCGCTCCTACAATGAGCAGTTCTTC.

The V and J genes are TRBV4-2 and TRBJ2-7; possibly TRBD1 for D (5 bases). This CDR3 contains 13 residues. The germline V gene encodes CDR1 LGHNA and CDR2 YNFKEQ. The V and J ends lost 8 bases and 2 bases respectively, with 13 bases between them. The CDR3 nucleotides are TGTGCCAGCGGCTCAGGGCTTACCTACGAGCAGTACTTC. Translated, it gives CASGSGLTYEQYF.

CDR3 coding DNA: TGCAGCGTCGGAAGGCAGGGCGAGCAGTACTTC. Translation: CSVGRQGEQYF. The chain is built from TRBV29-1 and TRBJ2-7; weak D call: TRBD1 (5 bases). V gave up 6 bases and J gave up 6 bases, with 12 bases separating them. CDR1 and CDR2 from the germline V gene are SQVTM and ANQGSEA. This CDR3 contains 11 residues.

The J gene is TRBJ1-2, the V gene TRBV6-1; possible D gene TRBD1, 5 bases. This CDR3 contains 13 residues. The V gene lost 5 bases and the J gene lost 0 bases, with 7 bases spanning the gap. CDR1 is MNHNS, CDR2 SASEGT, per germline. CDR3 nucleotide sequence: TGTGCCAGCAGTAAGACAGCTAACTATGGCTACACCTTC. It yields the protein CASSKTANYGYTF.

The chain combines TRBV13 with TRBJ2-1; the D gene is possibly TRBD1 (5 bases). The CDR3 is 15 amino acids. CDR1 PRHDT and CDR2 FYEKMQ come from the germline V gene (reference sequence). V was cut by 3 bases and J by 8 bases, with 17 bases left in between. The CDR3 region has the DNA TGTGCCAGCAGCTTGGACAACGCTAATGGGTATGAGCAGTTCTTC. Encoded protein: CASSLDNANGYEQFF.